A selection of T cell receptor beta chains follows, all from one sample in a study of CD8 T cells in ankylosing spondylitis. TCRdb used MiXCR to reprocess the 5' RACE reads, holding one entry per CDR3 protein. The sample has 230,000 or so distinct CDR3 sequences; 15% to 20% are singletons. Sequenced material: blood, either unsorted or a sorted T cell fraction (not recorded which). These receptors all come from a male donor with ankylosing spondylitis or in good health (not recorded which). The CDR3 runs from the conserved cysteine through the conserved F or W. A D gene is named only where the DNA matches it firmly. Clone size, where shown, is once, few, many, or a class for clones that have expanded.

J	size	D	V	DNA	CDR3
TRBJ2-5	NA	NA	TRBV7-9	TGTGCCAGCAGCCCGGCCAGACAGCCAGGGGCCCAGTACTTC	CASSPARQPGAQYF
TRBJ2-7	NA	NA	TRBV4-1	TGCGCCAGCAGCCAAACTCGGACACCCAACTACGAGCAGTACTTC	CASSQTRTPNYEQYF
TRBJ1-5	NA	NA	TRBV2	TGTGCCAGCAGTGAAACAGTTTATAGCAATCAGCCCCAGCATTTT	CASSETVYSNQPQHF
TRBJ2-7	NA	NA	TRBV29-1	TGCAGCGTTGCCGGTTATACCTACGAGCAGTACTTC	CSVAGYTYEQYF
TRBJ2-3	few	TRBD2	TRBV28	TGTGCCAGCAGTTTCGGACTAGCGGGATCCAAACTAATGGCCCCTGATACGCAGTATTTT	CASSFGLAGSKLMAPDTQYF
TRBJ1-1	NA	NA	TRBV7-8	TGTGCCAGCAGCTTAGGGATGGCGGGACACCTGAACACTGAAGCTTTCTTT	CASSLGMAGHLNTEAFF
TRBJ2-5	NA	NA	TRBV2	TGTGCCACCCCGCGCGGCAGCCAAGAGACCCAGTACTTC	CATPRGSQETQYF
TRBJ1-1	NA	NA	TRBV7-9	TGTGCCAGCAGCCCTGGGGACGGCACTGAAGCTTTCTTT	CASSPGDGTEAFF
TRBJ2-2	many	TRBD2	TRBV7-2	TGTGCCAGCAGCATAGCCCGTCCCGTCGCGGGGGACACCGGGGAGCTGTTTTTT	CASSIARPVAGDTGELFF
TRBJ2-7	few	TRBD2	TRBV4-2	TGTGCCAGCAGCCAGTTATTAGGGACTAGCGGGACCTACGAGCAGTACTTC	CASSQLLGTSGTYEQYF
TRBJ2-7	NA	TRBD2	TRBV5-1	TGCGCCAGCAGCTTGGGGCCTAGCGGGAGTCAGTACGAGCAGTACTTC	CASSLGPSGSQYEQYF
TRBJ1-1	NA	NA	TRBV4-3	TGCGCCAGCAGCCAAGAAACAGGGTTGACTGAAGCTTTCTTT	CASSQETGLTEAFF
TRBJ2-1	few	TRBD2	TRBV27	TGTGCCAGCAGTTCGGGACTAGCGGGAGGCGTCCGGCGGGGTGAGCAGTTCTTC	CASSSGLAGGVRRGEQFF